The rows below give T cell receptor beta chains drawn from one sample of a study of T cell responses to AZD1222 COVID-19 vaccine. The method was immunoSEQ multiplex PCR; TCRdb's version includes in-frame clones alone and lacks a portion of them. Altogether approximately 150,000 clones are present, approximately 89% being singletons, with the ten largest covering roughly 1.7%. Sequences were derived from peripheral blood, sampled 28 days after the second AZD1222 dose. These receptors were taken from an adult who received the AZD1222 COVID-19 vaccine. The CDR3 runs from the conserved cysteine through the conserved F or W. Fields, in order: D gene, J gene, clone size, V gene, CDR3 DNA, CDR3 protein. A D gene is named only where the DNA matches it firmly. Expanded clones are given a class, and other clones once, few, many or no size at all.

.,TRBJ2-5,.,TRBV6-2/TRBV6-3,TGTGCCAGCAGCGATGGGGGGTCCCTAGAGACCCAGTACTTC,CASSDGGSLETQYF
.,TRBJ2-2,.,TRBV6-5,TGTGCCAGCAGTTACTCGGTCACCGGGGAGCTGTTTTTT,CASSYSVTGELFF
.,TRBJ2-7,.,TRBV27,TGTGCCAGCAGTTTAGCGGGACCAGAGGCCGAGCAGTACTTC,CASSLAGPEAEQYF
TRBD1,TRBJ1-3,.,TRBV7-2,TGTGCCAGCAGCTCGCCACAGGGGGCAATTGGAAACACCATATATTTT,CASSSPQGAIGNTIYF
.,TRBJ2-2,many,TRBV21-1,TGTGCCAGCAGCAAACAAACAGGGGGGGAGCTGTTTTTT,CASSKQTGGELFF
.,TRBJ1-2,once,TRBV18,TGTGCCAGCTCACCTGAGGGGCGCGCGGTGAGAGGCTACACCTTC,CASSPEGRAVRGYTF
.,TRBJ2-1,.,TRBV12-3/TRBV12-4,TGTGCCAGCAGCTTTACAATCTCCGAGCAGTTCTTC,CASSFTISEQFF
.,TRBJ2-1,once,TRBV7-3,TGTGCCAGCAGCTTTGTAGGGGACGAGAACAATGAGCAGTTCTTC,CASSFVGDENNEQFF
.,TRBJ2-4,few,TRBV21-1,TGTGCCAGCAGCAAAGGGACAGGGTGGAAAAACATTCAGTACTTC,CASSKGTGWKNIQYF
TRBD2,TRBJ2-7,few,TRBV12-5,TGTGCTAGTGGTTTGCCACCCCGAAGCGGGAGGATCCCCGGGGAGCAGTACTTC,CASGLPPRSGRIPGEQYF
TRBD2,TRBJ2-1,.,TRBV2,TGTGCCAGCAGTGAGCACGGCGGGAGAGTCTCCTACAATGAGCAGTTCTTC,CASSEHGGRVSYNEQFF
.,TRBJ1-1,.,TRBV19,TGTGCCAGTAGTATTCGCACATACACTGAAGCTTTCTTT,CASSIRTYTEAFF
TRBD2,TRBJ2-1,.,TRBV27,TGTGCCAGCAGTTTCGGGACTAGCGGGAGTACGGATGAGCAGTTCTTC,CASSFGTSGSTDEQFF
TRBD2,TRBJ2-1,.,TRBV4-1,TGCGCCAGCAGCCCGGGACTAGCGGGAGGCATTGAGCAGTTCTTC,CASSPGLAGGIEQFF
.,TRBJ1-3,.,TRBV30,TGTGCCTGGGCGAGCTCTGGAAACACCATATATTTT,CAWASSGNTIYF
.,TRBJ1-2,once,TRBV6-2/TRBV6-3,TGTGCCAGCAGTCCGAACTATGGCTACACCTTC,CASSPNYGYTF
.,TRBJ2-3,.,TRBV5-5,TGTGCCAGCAGCTTGGTCTCGCAGGGATGGGGCACAGATACGCAGTATTTT,CASSLVSQGWGTDTQYF
.,TRBJ2-1,.,TRBV4-1,TGCGCCAGCAGCCACGGACGGAGACAATACAATGAGCAGTTCTTC,CASSHGRRQYNEQFF
TRBD2,TRBJ2-3,.,TRBV11-3,TGTGCCAGCAGCCCCCGACTAGCAGTAACTAGCACAGATACGCAGTATTTT,CASSPRLAVTSTDTQYF
TRBD1,TRBJ2-7,.,TRBV27,TGTGCCAGCAGTTCCGCGGACAGGGCCTCCTACGAGCAGTACTTC,CASSSADRASYEQYF
.,TRBJ2-7,.,TRBV28,TGTGCCAGCAGCGGGAGCGCCCGGTACGAGCAGTACTTC,CASSGSARYEQYF
TRBD1,TRBJ2-7,.,TRBV19,TGTGCCAGTAGTATCGGACAGGGGGAAACCTACGAGCAGTACTTC,CASSIGQGETYEQYF
TRBD1,TRBJ1-1,.,TRBV30,TGTGCCTGGGATAAGGGACAGGGGCAGGGTGAAGCTTTCTTT,CAWDKGQGQGEAFF
TRBD1,TRBJ1-6,.,TRBV3-1/TRBV3-2,TGTGCCAGCAGCAATAGACAGGGCCGGAATTCACCCCTCCACTTT,CASSNRQGRNSPLHF
.,TRBJ1-4,.,TRBV30,TGTGCCTGGAGTGTACACCCTGGACAGTTTGCAACTAATGAAAAACTGTTTTTT,CAWSVHPGQFATNEKLFF
.,TRBJ2-3,.,TRBV7-2,TGTGCCAGCAGCCCCCGAGGGGCGGGTAACACAGATACGCAGTATTTT,CASSPRGAGNTDTQYF
.,TRBJ2-1,.,TRBV19,TGTGCCAGTAGTATCTCGGTTACAGCGAAGTTGCACAATGAGCAGTTCTTC,CASSISVTAKLHNEQFF
.,TRBJ1-5,.,TRBV18,TGTGCCAGCTCACCTGTATCACAGGCGGCCAACCAGCATTTT,CASSPVSQAANQHF
.,TRBJ2-5,.,TRBV10-3,TGTGCCATCAGTGAATCAGGGTTAGAGACCCAGTACTTC,CAISESGLETQYF
TRBD2,TRBJ2-1,once,TRBV6-5,TGTGCCAGCAGCGGACTAGCGGACAATGAGCAGTTCTTC,CASSGLADNEQFF
.,TRBJ1-6,once,TRBV6-6,TGTGCCAGCAGTTGGTCACAGGGTTATAATTCACCCCTCCACTTT,CASSWSQGYNSPLHF
TRBD1,TRBJ1-5,.,TRBV28,TGTGCCAGCAGTTTAATTTTCCCAGGACAGGGGAGAGACAATCAGCCCCAGCATTTT,CASSLIFPGQGRDNQPQHF
TRBD2,TRBJ2-1,.,TRBV24-1,TGTGCCACCAGTGATCTACCCGTGCGGGAGGGCCGGGGGTGGTCGTTCTTC,CATSDLPVREGRGWSFF
TRBD1,TRBJ2-3,.,TRBV4-1,TGCGCCAGCAGCCGAGACAGGGGGGCTTCAGATACGCAGTATTTT,CASSRDRGASDTQYF
TRBD1,TRBJ1-1,.,TRBV5-1,TGCGCCAGCAGCTCGCCCCCGGGGACAGGGCACACTGAAGCTTTCTTT,CASSSPPGTGHTEAFF
TRBD2,TRBJ2-1,.,TRBV18,TGTGCCAGCTCACCACCCTGGACTAGTCTCAATGAGCAGTTCTTC,CASSPPWTSLNEQFF
.,TRBJ1-2,.,TRBV7-2,TGTGCCAGCAGCACGGGGGCGGGTGGCTACACCTTC,CASSTGAGGYTF
TRBD2,TRBJ2-2,.,TRBV23-1,TGCGCCAGCAGTCAATCCGTCGGGAGGGACCCCGGGGAGCTGTTTTTT,CASSQSVGRDPGELFF